This T cell receptor (beta chain) was recorded in a study of sequential checkpoint blockade in melanoma. As for the study in general: Arm A got nivolumab then ipilimumab; arm B the reverse, 1:1.

The treatment denotes: randomized to nivolumab then ipilimumab (arm A) or the reverse (arm B). Some clones are missing from TCRdb's copy, which holds only in-frame ones; the method was immunoSEQ multiplex PCR. The data hold around 10,000 clones, with roughly 73% observed a single time. Losses at the gene ends were 5 bases for V and 2 bases for J; bases not matched to a gene: 7. Looked up from germline, CDR1 is GTSNPN and CDR2 is SVGIG (reference sequence). This CDR3 is built from 15 residues. Sequences were derived from CD8+ T cells sorted from blood (inferred from file names), sampled from a patient given nivolumab and ipilimumab in sequence. The chain recombines TRBV30 with TRBJ2-1, with TRBD2 matching over 9 bases. The receptor comes from a human donor with melanoma. CDR3: CAWVPPSGTYNEQFF. As DNA, the CDR3 is TGTGCCTGGGTACCTCCTAGCGGGACCTACAATGAGCAGTTCTTC.